A selection of T cell receptor beta chains follows, all from one sample in a study of cytomegalovirus exposure and HLA in healthy donors. TCRdb's copy holds only in-frame clones and misses some; the assay was immunoSEQ multiplex PCR. The table lists about 200,000 clones, 60% to 85% of them singletons. Sequences were obtained from PBMCs. The source is a girl aged 5-17 years in good health and CMV-seropositive. CDR3s include the opening cysteine and the closing phenylalanine or tryptophan. A D gene is named only where the DNA matches it firmly. Only some rows state a clone size, as once, few, many or a class for expanded clones.

. | TRBJ2-3 | TRBV7-2 | . | CASSLGPAGTQYF | TGTGCCAGCAGCTTAGGACCAGCGGGTACGCAGTATTTT
. | TRBJ1-1 | TRBV10-2 | . | CASSESWTLNTEAFF | TGCGCCAGCAGTGAGTCGTGGACACTGAACACTGAAGCTTTCTTT
. | TRBJ1-5 | TRBV19 | . | CASSGGGLANQPQHF | TGTGCCAGTAGTGGGGGGGGTTTGGCGAATCAGCCCCAGCATTTT
. | TRBJ2-7 | TRBV7-2 | . | CASSLATSYSSYEQYF | TGTGCCAGCAGCTTAGCCACTAGCTACAGCTCCTACGAGCAGTACTTC
. | TRBJ2-7 | TRBV15 | . | CATSSEGRSEQYF | TGTGCCACCAGCAGCGAGGGCCGATCCGAGCAGTACTTC
few | TRBJ2-2 | TRBV4-3 | . | CASSQEPQGVGELFF | TGCGCCAGCAGCCAAGAACCACAGGGAGTCGGGGAGCTGTTTTTT
. | TRBJ2-5 | TRBV6-5 | . | CASSSVTAQGETQYF | TGTGCCAGCAGTTCAGTGACAGCCCAAGGAGAGACCCAGTACTTC
. | TRBJ1-2 | TRBV6-1 | TRBD1 | CASRATGVHGYTF | TGTGCCAGCAGAGCCACAGGGGTCCATGGCTACACCTTC
. | TRBJ2-1 | TRBV4-3 | TRBD2 | CASSQGTGGLYNEQFF | TGCGCCAGCAGCCAAGGTACGGGGGGGCTCTACAATGAGCAGTTCTTC
. | TRBJ2-7 | TRBV4-3 | . | CASSQDRAGLYEQYF | TGCGCCAGCAGCCAAGATCGCGCAGGGCTCTACGAGCAGTACTTC
. | TRBJ1-2 | TRBV5-4 | TRBD1 | CASSLWDREGYGYTF | TGTGCCAGCAGCTTATGGGACAGGGAGGGCTATGGCTACACCTTC
few | TRBJ2-5 | TRBV6-1 | . | CASSVSTGLETQYF | TGTGCCAGCAGCGTTAGCACAGGGCTAGAGACCCAGTACTTC
. | TRBJ2-2 | TRBV4-2 | TRBD1 | CASSQDGTGGTGELFF | TGTGCCAGCAGCCAAGATGGCACAGGGGGCACCGGGGAGCTGTTTTTT
. | TRBJ1-3 | TRBV27 | TRBD1 | CASSSDRGFGNTIYF | TGTGCCAGCAGCTCCGACAGGGGCTTTGGGAACACCATATATTTT
. | TRBJ1-1 | TRBV7-2 | . | CTSSFQVAVEAFF | TGTACCAGCAGCTTCCAGGTGGCAGTTGAAGCTTTCTTT
once | TRBJ2-1 | TRBV5-8 | . | CASSLAGSVGNEQFF | TGTGCCAGCAGCTTGGCAGGTAGCGTGGGCAATGAGCAGTTCTTC
once | TRBJ2-7 | TRBV10-2 | . | CASSLQDYSYEQYF | TGCGCCAGCAGTCTACAGGATTACTCCTACGAGCAGTACTTC
few | TRBJ2-1 | TRBV11-3 | TRBD1 | CASRQGQGSNEQFF | TGTGCCAGCAGACAAGGACAGGGCTCCAATGAGCAGTTCTTC
. | TRBJ1-3 | TRBV9 | TRBD1 | CASSPTGSLAGNTIYF | TGTGCCAGCAGCCCGACAGGGTCTTTAGCTGGAAACACCATATATTTT
few | TRBJ2-1 | TRBV25-1 | TRBD2 | CASSDERGGKNEQFF | TGTGCCAGCAGTGACGAGCGGGGGGGCAAGAATGAGCAGTTCTTC
. | TRBJ2-5 | TRBV2 | . | CASSEIGGEFEGVFVPLQETQYF | TGTGCCAGCAGTGAAATAGGCGGGGAATTCGAAGGGGTGTTTGTCCCCTTACAAGAGACCCAGTACTTC
. | TRBJ1-2 | TRBV7-2 | . | CASSLEEGYGYTF | TGTGCCAGCAGCTTAGAGGAGGGGTATGGCTACACCTTC
. | TRBJ1-5 | TRBV30 | . | CAWGPGSNQPQHF | TGTGCCTGGGGACCAGGGAGCAATCAGCCCCAGCATTTT
. | TRBJ1-1 | TRBV27 | TRBD1 | CASRILTGQVNTEAFF | TGTGCCAGCAGGATTCTGACGGGACAGGTGAACACTGAAGCTTTCTTT
once | TRBJ2-2 | TRBV29-1 | . | CSVGLGGTGELFF | TGCAGCGTTGGATTGGGGGGCACCGGGGAGCTGTTTTTT
. | TRBJ1-1 | TRBV11-2 | . | CASSSLRGNTEAFF | TGTGCCAGCAGCTCCCTACGGGGGAACACTGAAGCTTTCTTT
. | TRBJ2-7 | TRBV11-2 | TRBD1 | CASSSKDGTGYEQYF | TGTGCCAGCAGCTCCAAAGACGGGACAGGGTACGAGCAGTACTTC